This is a list of T cell receptor beta chains from one sample in a study of shared clonotypes between healthy human individuals. Produced via immunoSEQ multiplex PCR; TCRdb's table is partial and in-frame only. Of roughly 320,000 clones in the sample, around 90% were seen once. The sample consisted of memory CD8+ T cells sorted from blood. The source is a man between 18 and 29 years old in good health. Each CDR3 is given without its conserved first and last residue.

j_call,v_call,cdr3_aa
TRBJ1-5,TRBV5-1,ASSLSPQANSNQPQH
TRBJ2-1,TRBV27,ASSYRGPHNEQF
TRBJ2-7,TRBV5-1,ASSWGTSISYEQY
TRBJ1-4,TRBV7-9,ASSLALGDREYEKLF
TRBJ2-5,TRBV4-1,ASSQVRGERETQY
TRBJ1-6,TRBV27,ASNGRGEPTSPLH
TRBJ2-3,TRBV14,ASSPQERTSTDTQY
TRBJ2-1,TRBV7-9,ASRSYIDEQF
TRBJ1-2,TRBV5-4,ASSFLSGSSYGYT
TRBJ2-2,TRBV4-2,ASSQGKLTGELF
TRBJ2-7,TRBV20-1,SAREPAEQY
TRBJ2-3,TRBV2,ASRDPGLAWDTQY
TRBJ1-1,TRBV27,ASSLRQVSTEAF
TRBJ2-2,TRBV10-1,ASSEGGFDTGELF
TRBJ2-1,TRBV7-8,ASSSPRFSYNEQF
.,TRBV7-9,ASSSTLDSSYEQY
TRBJ2-1,TRBV11-3,ASSFASGNEQF
TRBJ2-5,TRBV7-2,ASSLGPGSQETQY
TRBJ1-2,TRBV5-1,ASSPTVANFYGYT
TRBJ2-2,TRBV5-1,ASKEWAGELF
TRBJ1-5,TRBV6-5,ASSSFDAWAGPQH
TRBJ2-3,TRBV4-3,ASSQPGLATDTQY
TRBJ2-5,TRBV7-9,ASSLSTGQEKETQY
TRBJ2-1,TRBV5-1,ASSSATGGANSNEQF
TRBJ1-1,TRBV7-9,ASTDTPIDRTEAF
TRBJ2-1,TRBV4-1,ASSQDPQGDEQF
TRBJ1-3,TRBV19,ASSSTGQGSSSGNTIY
TRBJ2-2,TRBV7-2,ASSTDTGELF
TRBJ1-6,TRBV6-5,ASSYSIGGESSPLH
TRBJ2-7,TRBV9,ASSVPRVPPNEQY
TRBJ1-5,TRBV18,ASSPGQGPGNQPQH
TRBJ2-7,TRBV7-9,ASRPMRGRQGTTYEQY
TRBJ1-6,TRBV4-1,ASSQTVRGMGYNSPLH
TRBJ2-2,TRBV9,ASSERTSGSLFGELF
TRBJ2-3,TRBV13,ASSPGPLTDTQY
TRBJ1-1,TRBV28,ASSSYRGANTEAF
TRBJ1-2,TRBV28,ASSLGWGPYGYT
TRBJ2-2,TRBV2,ASQSTAHGELF
TRBJ2-7,TRBV9,ANPSYEQY
TRBJ2-1,TRBV7-9,ASSSPGGPYNEQF
TRBJ1-5,TRBV7-9,ASSLAIGPNQPQH
TRBJ2-7,TRBV10-2,ASSDPWAGGYEQY
TRBJ2-7,TRBV7-8,ASSATNPPGTEQY
TRBJ2-7,TRBV6-1,AAEGAYAYEQY
TRBJ2-1,TRBV11-2,ASSYSGTGYEQF
TRBJ2-7,TRBV7-9,ASSLSSSGPLYMN
TRBJ2-3,TRBV30,AWTGGAAGTQY
TRBJ2-1,TRBV27,ASSLTGTGGANEQF
TRBJ1-2,TRBV7-9,ASSFLDRGYGYT
TRBJ2-2,TRBV6-5,ASRSGEYTGELF
TRBJ2-5,TRBV29-1,SDQGHQETQY
TRBJ1-6,TRBV6-6,ASSDTVFTH